A single sample is the source of the 7 T cell receptor beta chains below, sequenced in a study of CD4 T cells in relation to SARS-CoV-2 and coronaviruses. CD4+ T cells from unexposed donors were obtained before the COVID-19 pandemic (2011-2018). Only in-frame clones appear in the TCRdb table, and some are missing; sequencing was by immunoSEQ multiplex PCR. There are 60,000 to 75,000 clones in the sample; 90% to 95% occur only once, and approximately 0.21% lies in the top ten. Sequenced: naive CD4+ T cells from PBMCs. Subset described: naive CD4+ T cells isolated by negative enrichment. The source is a human donor in good health.

The chain carries TRBV3-1 (or the pseudogene TRBV3-2) and TRBJ1-1, with D possibly TRBD1 on 6 matching bases. The germline gives CDR1 LGHDT, CDR2 YNNKEL (reference sequence). The V and J ends lost 0 bases and 4 bases respectively, with 9 bases between them. The CDR3 has 14 amino acids. The CDR3 nucleotides are TGTGCCAGCAGCCAAGAGCAGGGGAGCACTGAAGCTTTCTTT. It specifies CASSQEQGSTEAFF.

This chain connects TRBV5-1 to TRBJ2-5; 16 bases fit TRBD2. The CDR3 sequence is 18 residues long. Trimming took 1 base from V and 2 from J; bases not matched to a gene: 5. Germline V gene sequence: CDR1 SGHRS, CDR2 YFSETQ. The CDR3 DNA reads TGCGCCAGCAGCTTGATGGGACTAGCGGGGGGGCATCAAGAGACCCAGTACTTC. Translation gives CASSLMGLAGGHQETQYF.

The chain joins TRBV30 to TRBJ2-6; TRBD2 is a possible D gene (6 bases). This CDR3 has 14 amino acids. CDR1 is GTSNPN, CDR2 SVGIG, per germline (reference sequence). With 4 bases removed from V and 5 bases from J, the gap between germline ends came to 12 bases. CDR3 region: CAWKGLRRANVLTF. The CDR3 DNA reads TGTGCCTGGAAGGGACTCAGGAGGGCCAACGTCCTGACTTTC.

Comment on this clone: The same CDR3 is also encoded by other DNA sequences in this sample. This chain joins TRBV6-5 and TRBJ1-1, with TRBD1 as a possible D gene (6 bases). V lost 6 bases and J lost 0, with 8 bases in between. Germline assignment: CDR1 MNHEY and CDR2 SVGAGI. The CDR3 spans 13 residues. CDR3 loop: CASRQGLNTEAFF. For the CDR3, the DNA is TGTGCCAGCAGACAGGGTCTGAACACTGAAGCTTTCTTT.

The CDR3 is CASSLNTAGTSGNTIYF. CDR3 nucleotide sequence: TGTGCCAGCAGCTTAAATACAGCGGGGACCTCTGGAAACACCATATATTTT. The gene calls are TRBV7-2 and TRBJ1-3; D is possibly TRBD1 (5 bases). Trimming took off 2 bases at V and 0 bases at J, with 14 bases between the two ends. The germline CDR1 and CDR2 sequences are SGHTA and FQGNSA. The CDR3 has 17 amino acids. Full variable domain (rest looked up from reference TRBV7-2 and TRBJ1-3): GAGVSQSPSNKVTEKGKDVELRCDPISGHTALYWYRQSLGQGLEFLIYFQGNSAPDKSGLPSDRFSAERTGGSVSTLTIQRTQQEDSAVYLCASSLNTAGTSGNTIYFGEGSWLTVV.

This clone appeared a single time. The V call is TRBV6-6, the J call TRBJ1-5; no definite D call. CDR3 length equals 11 residues. The V end was cut by 4 bases, the J end by 5 bases, with 3 bases between. Per germline, CDR1 MNHNY and CDR2 SVGAGI (reference sequence). This chain's CDR3 is CASSLDQPQHF. CDR3 in DNA: TGTGCCAGCAGTTTGGATCAGCCCCAGCATTTT.

The genes are TRBV5-1 and TRBJ2-2; 13 positions match TRBD2. The junction had 11 bases not matched to a gene; V was cut back by 3 bases and J by 3 bases. The CDR3 is made up of 19 amino acids. From germline, CDR1 is SGHRS and CDR2 YFSETQ. The CDR3: CASSSTSGRAWVYTGELFF. The DNA for the CDR3 is TGCGCCAGCAGCTCTACTAGCGGGAGGGCCTGGGTTTACACCGGGGAGCTGTTTTTT.